This T cell receptor beta chain was obtained from a study of breast tumors, draining lymph nodes, adjacent tissues. Study observations and caveats: Luminal-like breast cancer showed significantly higher tumor–nontumor repertoire similarity than basal-like. Tumor TCR diversity was below lymph nodes but above nontumor tissue. Data fit most tumor T cells coming from lymph node, expanding in tumor. The lymph node origin of tumor T cells was framed as consistent with a hypothesis, not demonstrated.

For this clonotype: Its antigen is undetermined. This may stem from a read error, because a much larger clone lies one nucleotide away.

The CDR3 has 16 residues. Germline values: CDR1 MNHNY, CDR2 SVGAGI (reference sequence). Breast cancer patients provided tissue from their axillary draining lymph nodes. Each CDR3 protein gets one entry after TCRdb re-called the multiplex PCR reads with MiXCR. This table has about 100,000 distinct CDR3 sequences, roughly 20% appearing once. The sample consisted of axillary lymph node tissue. This TCR was recovered from a female donor with breast cancer. Some clones in this sample may be carry-over from other donors' samples. The chain has TRBV6-6 and TRBJ2-1; 7 nucleotides agree with TRBD2. The CDR3 DNA reads as TGTGCCAGCAGTTACGAGGGCGGGAGTTCTGGAAATGAGCAGCTCTTC. Translated: CASSYEGGSSGNEQLF.